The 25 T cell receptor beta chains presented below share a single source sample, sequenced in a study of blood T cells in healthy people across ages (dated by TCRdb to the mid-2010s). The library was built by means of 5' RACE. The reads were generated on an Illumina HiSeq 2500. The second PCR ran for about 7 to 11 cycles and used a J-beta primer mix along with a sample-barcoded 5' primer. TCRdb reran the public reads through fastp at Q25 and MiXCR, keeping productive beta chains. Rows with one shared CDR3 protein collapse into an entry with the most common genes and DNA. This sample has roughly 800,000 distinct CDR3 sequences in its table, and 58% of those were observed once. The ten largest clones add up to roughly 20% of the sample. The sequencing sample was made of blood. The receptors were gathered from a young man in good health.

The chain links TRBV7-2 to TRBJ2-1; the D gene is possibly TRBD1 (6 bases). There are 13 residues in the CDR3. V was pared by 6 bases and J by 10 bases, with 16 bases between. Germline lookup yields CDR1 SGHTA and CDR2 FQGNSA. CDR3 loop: CASSLKPTGEQFF. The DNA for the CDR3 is TGTGCCAGCAGTCTTAAACCTACAGGGGAGCAGTTCTTC.

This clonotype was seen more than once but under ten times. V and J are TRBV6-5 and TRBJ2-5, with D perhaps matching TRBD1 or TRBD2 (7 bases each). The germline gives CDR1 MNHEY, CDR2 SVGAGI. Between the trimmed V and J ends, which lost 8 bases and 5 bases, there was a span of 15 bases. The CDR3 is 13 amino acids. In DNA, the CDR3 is TGTGCCAGCCTTACAGGGGAGGGGGAGACCCAGTACTTC. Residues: CASLTGEGETQYF.

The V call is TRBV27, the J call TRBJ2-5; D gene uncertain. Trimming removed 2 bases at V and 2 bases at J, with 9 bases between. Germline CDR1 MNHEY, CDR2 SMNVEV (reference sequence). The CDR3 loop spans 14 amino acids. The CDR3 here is CASSLVLGQETQYF. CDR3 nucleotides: TGTGCCAGCAGTTTAGTTTTGGGGCAAGAGACCCAGTACTTC.

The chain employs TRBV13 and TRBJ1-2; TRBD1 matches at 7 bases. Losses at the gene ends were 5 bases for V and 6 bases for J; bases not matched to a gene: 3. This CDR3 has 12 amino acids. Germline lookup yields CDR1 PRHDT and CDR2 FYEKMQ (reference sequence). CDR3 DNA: TGTGCCAGCAGCATCGGACAGGATGGCTACACCTTC. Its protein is CASSIGQDGYTF. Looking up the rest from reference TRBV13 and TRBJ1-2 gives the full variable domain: AAGVIQSPRHLIKEKRETATLKCYPIPRHDTVYWYQQGPGQDPQFLISFYEKMQSDKGSIPDRFSAQQFSDYHSELNMSSLELGDSALYFCASSIGQDGYTFGSGTRLTVV.

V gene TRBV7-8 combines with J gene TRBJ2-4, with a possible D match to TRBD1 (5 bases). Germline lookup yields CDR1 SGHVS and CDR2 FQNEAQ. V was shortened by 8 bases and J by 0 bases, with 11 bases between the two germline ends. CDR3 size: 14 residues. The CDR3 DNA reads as TGTGCCAGCGGAGACAGCCTAGCCAAAAACATTCAGTACTTC. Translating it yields CASGDSLAKNIQYF.

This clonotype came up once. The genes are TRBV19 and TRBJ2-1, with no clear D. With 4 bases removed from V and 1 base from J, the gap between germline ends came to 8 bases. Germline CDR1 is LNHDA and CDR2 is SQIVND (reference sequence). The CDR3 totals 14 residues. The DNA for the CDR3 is TGTGCCAGTAGTAGGTCAGCTTCCTACAATGAGCAGTTCTTC. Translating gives CASSRSASYNEQFF.

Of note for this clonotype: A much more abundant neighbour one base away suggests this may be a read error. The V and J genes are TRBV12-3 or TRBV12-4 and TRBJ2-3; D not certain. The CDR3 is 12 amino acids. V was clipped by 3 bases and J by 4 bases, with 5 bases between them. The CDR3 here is CASSFNADTQYF. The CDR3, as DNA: TGTGCCAGCAGTTTTAACGCAGATACGCAGTATTTT.

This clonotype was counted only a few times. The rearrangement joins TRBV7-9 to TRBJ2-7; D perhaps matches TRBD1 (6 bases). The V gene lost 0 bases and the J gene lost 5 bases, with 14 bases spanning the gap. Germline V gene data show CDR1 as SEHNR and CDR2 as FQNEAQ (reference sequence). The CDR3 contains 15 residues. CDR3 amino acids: CASSLAPGAWDEQYF. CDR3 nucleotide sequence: TGTGCCAGCAGCTTAGCGCCAGGGGCATGGGACGAGCAGTACTTC.

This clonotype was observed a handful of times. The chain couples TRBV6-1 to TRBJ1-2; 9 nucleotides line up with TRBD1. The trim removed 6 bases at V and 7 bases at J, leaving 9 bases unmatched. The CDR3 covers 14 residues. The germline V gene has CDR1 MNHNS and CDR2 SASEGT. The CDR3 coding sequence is TGTGCCAGCAGAGCTGAGGGGGACAGGGCTGGCTACACCTTC. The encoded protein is CASRAEGDRAGYTF.

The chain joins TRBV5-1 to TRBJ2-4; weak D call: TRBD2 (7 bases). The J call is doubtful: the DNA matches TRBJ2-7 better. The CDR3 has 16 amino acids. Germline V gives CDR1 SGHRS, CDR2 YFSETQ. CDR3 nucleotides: TGCGCCAGCAGCTTGGATGGGGGGGCCGGTTCCTACGAGCAGTACTTC. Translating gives CASSLDGGAGSYEQYF.

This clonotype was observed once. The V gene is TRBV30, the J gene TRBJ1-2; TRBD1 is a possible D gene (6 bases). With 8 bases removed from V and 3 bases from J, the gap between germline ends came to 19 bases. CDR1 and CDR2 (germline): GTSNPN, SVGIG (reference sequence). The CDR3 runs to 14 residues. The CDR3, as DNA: TGTGCCCAAGGGGGGGCCTCGATCTACTATGGCTACACCTTC. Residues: CAQGGASIYYGYTF.

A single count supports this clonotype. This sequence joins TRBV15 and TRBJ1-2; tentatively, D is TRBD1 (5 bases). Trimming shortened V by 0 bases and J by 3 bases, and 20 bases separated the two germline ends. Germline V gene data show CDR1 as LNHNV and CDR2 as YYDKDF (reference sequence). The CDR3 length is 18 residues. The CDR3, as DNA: TGTGCCACCAGCAGAGATATGGGACGTAATCAGGGAGACTATGGCTACACCTTC. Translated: CATSRDMGRNQGDYGYTF.

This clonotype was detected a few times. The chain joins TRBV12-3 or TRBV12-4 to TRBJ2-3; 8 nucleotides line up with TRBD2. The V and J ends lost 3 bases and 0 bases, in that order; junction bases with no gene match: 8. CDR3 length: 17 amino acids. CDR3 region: CASSFRRGAPSTDTQYF. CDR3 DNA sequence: TGTGCCAGCAGTTTTCGGCGGGGGGCCCCTAGCACAGATACGCAGTATTTT.

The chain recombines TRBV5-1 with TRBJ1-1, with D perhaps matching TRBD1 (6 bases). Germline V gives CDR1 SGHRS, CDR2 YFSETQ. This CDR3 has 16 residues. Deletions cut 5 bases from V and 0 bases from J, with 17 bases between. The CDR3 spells CASRNDRRGMNTEAFF. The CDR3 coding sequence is TGCGCCAGCAGAAACGACAGGAGGGGAATGAACACTGAAGCTTTCTTT. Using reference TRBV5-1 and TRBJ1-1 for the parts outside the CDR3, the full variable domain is KAGVTQTPRYLIKTRGQQVTLSCSPISGHRSVSWYQQTPGQGLQFLFEYFSETQRNKGNFPGRFSGRQFSNSRSEMNVSTLELGDSALYLCASRNDRRGMNTEAFFGQGTRLTVV.

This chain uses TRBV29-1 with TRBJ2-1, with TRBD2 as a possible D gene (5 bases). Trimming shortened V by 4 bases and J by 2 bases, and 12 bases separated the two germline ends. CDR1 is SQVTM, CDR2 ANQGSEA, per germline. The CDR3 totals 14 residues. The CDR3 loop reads CSVVSGSAYNEQFF. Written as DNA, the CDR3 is TGCAGCGTTGTAAGTGGGAGTGCCTACAATGAGCAGTTCTTC.

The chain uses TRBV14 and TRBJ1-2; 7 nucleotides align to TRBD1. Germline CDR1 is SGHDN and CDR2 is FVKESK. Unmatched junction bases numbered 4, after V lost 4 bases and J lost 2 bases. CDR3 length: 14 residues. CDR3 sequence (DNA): TGTGCCAGCAGCCTTATGGGACAGAACTATGGCTACACCTTC. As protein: CASSLMGQNYGYTF.

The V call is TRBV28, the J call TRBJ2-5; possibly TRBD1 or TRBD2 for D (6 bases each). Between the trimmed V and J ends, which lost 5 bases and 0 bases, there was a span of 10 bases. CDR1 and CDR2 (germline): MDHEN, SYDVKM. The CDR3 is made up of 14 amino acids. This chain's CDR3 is CASSVRGDQETQYF. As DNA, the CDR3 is TGTGCCAGCAGTGTTAGGGGGGACCAAGAGACCCAGTACTTC.

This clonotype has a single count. This chain's CDR3 is CASSYQQGAFGYTF. The CDR3 DNA reads as TGTGCCAGCAGCTATCAACAGGGGGCGTTTGGCTACACCTTC. The rearrangement links TRBV6-2 or TRBV6-3 to TRBJ1-2; 9 bases are shared with TRBD1. CDR1 and CDR2 (germline): MNHEY, SVGEGT. After removal of 6 bases from V and 7 bases from J, the junction contained 9 bases not matched to a gene. There are 14 residues in the CDR3.

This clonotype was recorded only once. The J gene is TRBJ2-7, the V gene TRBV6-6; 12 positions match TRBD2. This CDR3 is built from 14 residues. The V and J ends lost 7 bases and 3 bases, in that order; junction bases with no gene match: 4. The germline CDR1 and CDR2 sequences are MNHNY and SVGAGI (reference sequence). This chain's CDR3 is CASKALAGGYEQYF. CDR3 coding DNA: TGTGCCAGCAAGGCACTAGCGGGAGGCTACGAGCAGTACTTC.

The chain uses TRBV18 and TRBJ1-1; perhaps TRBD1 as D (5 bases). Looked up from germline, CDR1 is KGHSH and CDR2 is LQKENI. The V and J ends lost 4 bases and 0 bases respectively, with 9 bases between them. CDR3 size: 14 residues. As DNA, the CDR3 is TGTGCCAGCTCACGGGCAGGGCTGAACACTGAAGCTTTCTTT. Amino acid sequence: CASSRAGLNTEAFF.

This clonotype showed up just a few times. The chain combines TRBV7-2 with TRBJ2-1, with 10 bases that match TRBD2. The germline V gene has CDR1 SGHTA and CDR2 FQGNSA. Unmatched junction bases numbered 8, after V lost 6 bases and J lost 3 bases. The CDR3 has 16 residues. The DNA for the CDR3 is TGTGCCAGCAGTTTTAGGGTAGCGGGAGGCTACAATGAGCAGTTCTTC. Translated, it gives CASSFRVAGGYNEQFF.

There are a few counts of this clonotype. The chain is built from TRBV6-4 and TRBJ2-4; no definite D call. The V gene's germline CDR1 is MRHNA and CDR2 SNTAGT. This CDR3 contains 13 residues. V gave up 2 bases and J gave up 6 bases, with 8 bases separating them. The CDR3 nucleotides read TGTGCCAGCAGTGACGGGCCCTCAAACATTCAGTACTTC. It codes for CASSDGPSNIQYF.

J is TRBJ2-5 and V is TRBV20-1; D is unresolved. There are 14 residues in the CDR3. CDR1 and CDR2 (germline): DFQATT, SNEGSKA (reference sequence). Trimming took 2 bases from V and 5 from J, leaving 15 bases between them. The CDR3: CSARPDSTRETQYF. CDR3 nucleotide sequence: TGCAGTGCTAGACCTGATTCTACTCGGGAGACCCAGTACTTC.

In nucleotides, the CDR3 is TGTGCCAGTAGTGAATTGGGACAGGGGGCTGGCTACACCTTC. This codes for CASSELGQGAGYTF. The chain joins TRBV19 to TRBJ1-2, with 12 bases that match TRBD1. Germline V gene data show CDR1 as LNHDA and CDR2 as SQIVND (reference sequence). The ends lost 5 bases at V and 7 bases at J; junction bases unmatched: 5. The CDR3 contains 14 residues.

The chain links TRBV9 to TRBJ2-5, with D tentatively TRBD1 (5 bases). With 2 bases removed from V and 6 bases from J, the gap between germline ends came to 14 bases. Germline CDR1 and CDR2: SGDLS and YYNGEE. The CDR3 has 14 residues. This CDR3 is CASSVGPNDKTQYF. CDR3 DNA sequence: TGTGCCAGCAGCGTGGGGCCCAACGACAAGACCCAGTACTTC.